One and the same sample provided the 18 T cell receptor beta chains below, sequenced in a study of blood T cell repertoires in COVID-19. The assay was immunoSEQ multiplex PCR, and TCRdb's table has in-frame clones only and misses some. The sample carries roughly 260,000 clones, around 93% recorded once. The sample taken for sequencing was PBMCs or T cells enriched from blood (not recorded which). The receptors here all came from a human donor in a cohort exposed to, infected with or recovered from COVID-19 (not recorded which). The donor label of this sample is uncertain.

This chain connects TRBV7-2 to TRBJ1-4, with TRBD1 matching 8 bases. V shed 1 base and J 7 bases; nucleotides not matched to a gene: 5. Germline V gives CDR1 SGHTA, CDR2 FQGNSA. The CDR3 covers 15 residues. The chain's CDR3 is CASSLGRGLREKLFF. The CDR3 region has the DNA TGTGCCAGCAGCTTAGGCAGGGGGCTTCGTGAAAAACTGTTTTTT.

The chain combines TRBV18 with TRBJ1-2, with TRBD1 matching 7 bases. Germline V CDR1 and CDR2: KGHSH, LQKENI. The CDR3 totals 16 residues. J gave up 8 bases and V 1 base, and 13 bases lay outside the gene matches. This CDR3 is CASSPRSEGALEGYTF. As DNA, the CDR3 is TGTGCCAGCTCACCACGATCGGAGGGGGCTCTAGAAGGCTACACCTTC.

This chain uses TRBV10-3 with TRBJ1-5, with TRBD1 as a possible D gene (6 bases). This CDR3 contains 14 residues. Germline V gene data show CDR1 as ENHRY and CDR2 as SYGVKD. V was clipped by 3 bases and J by 4 bases, with 10 bases between them. As DNA, the CDR3 is TGTGCCATCAGTGACTGGGACACTAATCAGCCCCAGCATTTT. It codes for CAISDWDTNQPQHF.

This chain connects TRBV7-6 to TRBJ2-2; D unclear. CDR3 length: 13 amino acids. Trimming shortened V by 1 base and J by 10 bases, and 10 bases separated the two germline ends. Germline values: CDR1 SGHVS, CDR2 FNYEAQ. As DNA, the CDR3 is TGTGCCAGCAGCTTAGGGAGTGCCCAGGAGCTGTTTTTT. It yields the protein CASSLGSAQELFF.

The chain couples TRBV7-3 to TRBJ1-1, with TRBD1 matching 8 bases. V lost 5 bases and J lost 8; bases outside the gene matches: 7. This CDR3 spans 13 amino acids. Germline CDR1 and CDR2: SGHTA and FQGTGA. The CDR3 loop reads CASSRDRGQEAFF. CDR3 DNA sequence: TGTGCCAGCAGCCGTGACAGGGGCCAGGAAGCTTTCTTT. Filled out from reference TRBV7-3 and TRBJ1-1, the complete variable domain reads GAGVSQTPSNKVTEKGKYVELRCDPISGHTALYWYRQSLGQGPEFLIYFQGTGAADDSGLPNDRFFAVRPEGSVSTLKIQRTERGDSAVYLCASSRDRGQEAFFGQGTRLTVV.

The rearrangement joins TRBV11-2 to TRBJ2-7, with D possibly matching TRBD1 (5 bases). V was clipped by 5 bases and J by 0 bases, with 26 bases between them. This CDR3 spans 19 amino acids. CDR1 is SGHAT and CDR2 is FQNNGV in the germline V gene. CDR3 sequence reads: CASSPVKGRVFVSSYEQYF. DNA for the CDR3: TGTGCCAGCAGCCCGGTCAAGGGCAGGGTTTTTGTTAGCTCCTACGAGCAGTACTTC.

The chain joins TRBV5-1 to TRBJ2-5; TRBD1 matches at 9 bases. CDR3 length: 16 amino acids. Germline CDR1 and CDR2: SGHRS and YFSETQ. V lost 0 bases, J lost 1 base, and 4 bases stayed unmatched. The DNA of the CDR3 is TGCGCCAGCAGCTTGGTAGGACAGGGGTTCCAAGAGACCCAGTACTTC. It is translated as CASSLVGQGFQETQYF.

This chain joins TRBV9 and TRBJ2-3, with TRBD2 matching 8 bases. The V and J ends lost 0 bases and 2 bases, in that order; junction bases with no gene match: 11. This CDR3 has 18 residues. CDR1 SGDLS and CDR2 YYNGEE come from the germline V gene. CDR3 DNA: TGTGCCAGCAGCGTAGTTCCCAGCGGGGGACCATTCACAGATACGCAGTATTTT. It encodes CASSVVPSGGPFTDTQYF.

This clone is a singleton in its sample. The chain employs TRBV4-3 and TRBJ2-2; D ambiguous. V was trimmed by 8 bases and J by 7 bases, leaving 14 bases between them. The CDR3 loop spans 13 amino acids. The germline V gene encodes CDR1 LGHNA and CDR2 YSLEER. The CDR3 DNA follows: TGCGCCAGCGCCTGGGCCCAGAACGGGGAGCTGTTTTTT. Translating gives CASAWAQNGELFF.

The chain joins TRBV3-1 (or the pseudogene TRBV3-2) to TRBJ2-3; 14 positions match TRBD2. The germline V gene encodes CDR1 LGHDT and CDR2 YNNKEL (reference sequence). V dropped 4 bases and J dropped 3; count of bases not matched to a gene: 9. The CDR3 is made up of 18 amino acids. The CDR3 region is CASSPTIRTSGGTDTQYF. CDR3 nucleotide sequence: TGTGCCAGCAGCCCTACTATCCGGACTAGCGGGGGGACAGATACGCAGTATTTT.

This chain joins TRBV24-1 and TRBJ2-3; 7 bases fit TRBD1. This CDR3 is built from 13 residues. With 9 bases clipped from V and 0 bases from J, the junction kept 2 bases outside the gene matches. Germline V gives CDR1 KGHDR, CDR2 SFDVKD. CDR3 nucleotide sequence: TGTGCCACCGGGGGACAGAGCACAGATACGCAGTATTTT. Encoded protein: CATGGQSTDTQYF.

The chain combines TRBV21-1 with TRBJ1-2. TRBV21-1 is an annotated pseudogene. The CDR3 is 11 amino acids. The CDR3 loop is CASFLSPPKNF. CDR3 DNA: TGTGCCAGTTTTTTGTCGCCGCCTAAGAACTTC.

J is TRBJ1-4 and V is TRBV5-4; tentatively, D is TRBD1 (5 bases). The CDR3 extends over 15 amino acids. Trimming shortened V by 0 bases and J by 5 bases, and 11 bases separated the two germline ends. Germline CDR1 reads SGHNT; CDR2 reads YYREEE (reference sequence). CDR3 sequence (DNA): TGTGCCAGCAGCTTGGGTGGGGCGCGAAATGAAAAACTGTTTTTT. Its translation: CASSLGGARNEKLFF.

The chain has TRBV5-4 and TRBJ2-7, with 8 bases identical to TRBD2. The V gene end was trimmed by 9 bases and the J gene end by 2 bases; junction bases not matched to a gene: 10. CDR1 SGHNT and CDR2 YYREEE come from the germline V gene (reference sequence). This CDR3 is built from 14 residues. The CDR3 bases are TGTGCCACCGCCTCACCGGGACTAGCCTACGAGCAGTACTTC. This sequence encodes CATASPGLAYEQYF.

CDR3 residues: CASSLGQGTGELFF. CDR3 nucleotide sequence: TGTGCCAGTAGTTTGGGACAGGGGACCGGGGAGCTGTTTTTT. J is TRBJ2-2 and V is TRBV19; 10 bases align to TRBD1. There are 14 residues in the CDR3. The junction had 2 bases not matched to a gene; V was cut back by 5 bases and J by 5 bases. Germline CDR1 and CDR2: LNHDA and SQIVND (reference sequence).

The V and J genes are TRBV7-2 and TRBJ2-7, with D perhaps matching TRBD1 (6 bases). The CDR3 is 13 amino acids. Germline values: CDR1 SGHTA, CDR2 FQGNSA. The ends were cut back, 5 bases at V and 2 bases at J, with 10 bases in the middle. CDR3 nucleotide sequence: TGTGCCAGCAGCCAACAGGGAACCTACGAGCAGTACTTC. This translates into CASSQQGTYEQYF.

This clone was counted only a few times. The chain joins TRBV2 to TRBJ1-1; D possibly corresponds to TRBD1 (6 bases). Per germline, CDR1 SNHLY and CDR2 FYNNEI. The CDR3 totals 14 residues. V was cut by 5 bases and J by 6 bases, with 16 bases left in between. The CDR3, as DNA: TGTGCCAGCAGTCAGGGGCTTCTAGGGCCTGAAGCTTTCTTT. This gives the protein CASSQGLLGPEAFF.

This clone was counted a few times. This sequence joins TRBV24-1 and TRBJ1-2, with 10 bases identical to TRBD1. The trim removed 12 bases at V and 2 bases at J, leaving 5 bases unmatched. Germline CDR1 is KGHDR and CDR2 is SFDVKD. This CDR3 is 13 amino acids long. The chain's CDR3 is CAAAGQGNYGYTF. The CDR3 coding sequence is TGTGCCGCAGCGGGACAGGGGAACTATGGCTACACCTTC.